This T cell receptor (beta chain) was documented in a study of T cell responses to AZD1222 COVID-19 vaccine. From germline, CDR1 is LNHDA and CDR2 SQIVND (reference sequence). The CDR3 totals 15 residues. Deletions cut 1 base from V and 0 bases from J, with 9 bases between. Sequencing used immunoSEQ multiplex PCR; TCRdb keeps in-frame clones, though not all of them. The data hold approximately 110,000 clones, with approximately 92% observed a single time. The TCR sequence derives from an adult in good health. This material consisted of peripheral blood, taken on day 0 of AZD1222 vaccination. This chain uses TRBV19 with TRBJ2-5; D is uncertain. CDR3 bases: TGTGCCAGTAGTATAGGTGGGTCAGACCAAGAGACCCAGTACTTC. Translation gives CASSIGGSDQETQYF.